The 6 T cell receptor delta chains below all came from one sample that was sequenced in a study of γδ T cells in repeated Plasmodium falciparum infection. TCRdb redid the clone calls on the multiplex PCR reads with CATT. This table holds around 89,000 delta-chain clones, around 1.4% found once. Gammadelta T cells were flow-sorted from PBMC into Vgamma9/Vdelta2+ and Vdelta2-negative populations for bulk analysis. Material for sequencing was gamma-delta T cells from blood. These receptors were collected from a pool of human donors (malaria-infected and uninfected, not separated).

Of note for this clone: For this DNA, TCRdb reports the protein of a much larger clone, which diverges at residue 4, most likely from a read error; the protein presented here is translated directly from the DNA. The V and J genes are TRDV1 and TRDJ1; 8 bases match TRDD3. TCRdb is silent on the J gene; assignment here came from matching the DNA to germline. The CDR3 is 22 residues long. Germline V gives CDR1 TSWWSYY, CDR2 QGS. CDR3 nucleotides: TGTGCTCTTGAGGAACTGTTCCTCCGGGGGGATATTCCGACCCTCTTCACCGATAAACTCATCTTT. It codes for CALEELFLRGDIPTLFTDKLIF.

A word on this clone: The protein in TCRdb stems from a much larger clone and differs at residue 4 from this DNA's translation, likely a read error; here the protein is translated from the DNA. This chain connects TRDV3 to TRDJ1, with 12 bases lining up with TRDD3. The J segment lost 1 base and the V segment lost 2 bases, leaving 23 bases of the junction unmatched. This CDR3 has 21 residues. Germline lookup yields CDR1 TVYSNPD and CDR2 GDNSRS (reference sequence). CDR3 protein: CAFGKFLPIVLGDTITDKLIF. CDR3 coding DNA: TGTGCCTTTGGTAAATTCCTACCTATCGTACTGGGGGATACTATCACCGATAAACTCATCTTT.

Of note for this clone: TCRdb's listed protein matches a much larger clone and diverges from this DNA's translation at residue 13, likely through a read error; the protein shown comes from the DNA. The chain links TRDV1 to TRDJ1, with a weak D call TRDD2 (6 bases). Germline V lookup: CDR1 TSWWSYY, CDR2 QGS. The CDR3 is 18 amino acids. V lost 4 bases, J lost 3 bases, and 24 bases lay in between. The CDR3, as DNA: TGTGCTCTTGGGGCCTTCTCCTACAGGGCTGCGTACGCCGATAAACTCATCTTT. Translation: CALGAFSYRAAYADKLIF.

Details on this clone: A single base is all that separates this from a far larger clone, so a read error is likely. The chain carries TRDV2 and TRDJ3; 9 bases align to TRDD3. TCRdb supplies no J gene; here it was assigned by aligning the nucleotide sequence to germline. Germline V gene sequence: CDR1 GEAIGNYY, CDR2 EKD. CDR3 size: 20 residues. CDR3 coding DNA: TGTGCCTGCGACACCGTACTGGGGGACCGGAGCTCCTGGGACACCCGACAGATGTTTTTC. Amino acid sequence: CACDTVLGDRSSWDTRQMFF.

This clone was found many times. For this DNA, TCRdb reports the protein of a much larger clone, which diverges at residue 6, most likely from a read error; the protein presented here is translated directly from the DNA. This sequence joins TRDV1 and TRDJ1; maybe TRDD3 (6 bases). Germline V gene sequence: CDR1 TSWWSYY, CDR2 QGS. Trimming pared 3 bases from V and 0 bases from J, leaving 26 bases between. CDR3 length equals 20 residues. The CDR3 loop reads CALGDAYLRGTRPYTDKLIF. The CDR3 DNA reads TGTGCTCTTGGGGATGCTTATCTCAGGGGGACCCGTCCGTACACCGATAAACTCATCTTT.

Many counts were recorded for this clone. Here the CDR3 reads CACARVYVGGILDKLIF. CDR3 nucleotide sequence: TGTGCCTGTGCAAGGGTGTACGTCGGGGGGATACTCGATAAACTCATCTTT. This chain links TRDV2 with TRDJ1; 9 positions match TRDD3. Germline trimming cut 5 bases from V and 4 bases from J; bases unmatched to any gene: 16. Germline values: CDR1 GEAIGNYY, CDR2 EKD. This CDR3 spans 17 amino acids.